The next 28 T cell receptor beta chains were all read from a single sample in a study of cytomegalovirus exposure and HLA in healthy donors. The PCR made use of 60 Vbeta and 13 Jbeta primers. Repertoires were generated with immunoSEQ multiplex PCR, while TCRdb's copy carries only in-frame clones and drops some. Of approximately 220,000 clones in the sample, around 76% were seen once. The sequenced sample was PBMCs. Receptors originate from a man aged 18 to 29 in good health and CMV-seronegative.

Only a few counts were recorded for this clone. The rearrangement links TRBV29-1 to TRBJ2-3; a weak D match, TRBD2 (6 bases). This CDR3 spans 15 amino acids. The V gene's germline CDR1 is SQVTM and CDR2 ANQGSEA. V lost 7 bases, J lost 4 bases, and 21 bases lay in between. The chain's CDR3 is CSAWDFALNADTQYF. CDR3 DNA sequence: TGCAGCGCCTGGGACTTCGCCCTGAATGCAGATACGCAGTATTTT.

Written as DNA, the CDR3 is TGTGCCAGCAGTTACTCAGGACAGGGCACGAACTATGGCTACACCTTC. It yields the protein CASSYSGQGTNYGYTF. The rearrangement links TRBV6-5 to TRBJ1-2; 8 nucleotides line up with TRBD1. The CDR3 covers 16 residues. Germline assignment: CDR1 MNHEY and CDR2 SVGAGI. Germline trimming cut 0 bases from V and 2 bases from J; bases unmatched to any gene: 5.

V is TRBV7-9 and J is TRBJ2-7; 11 bases match TRBD2. Germline assignment: CDR1 SEHNR and CDR2 FQNEAQ (reference sequence). The CDR3 runs 17 residues. J was trimmed by 3 bases and V by 8 bases; bases with no gene match: 15. Written as DNA, the CDR3 is TGTGCCAGCGGGCGGGTGGGGGCCGGGACTAGCGGCTACGAGCAGTACTTC. Translated: CASGRVGAGTSGYEQYF.

The genes are TRBV19 and TRBJ1-2; 7 bases agree with TRBD1. V trimming: 3 bases; J trimming: 2 bases; junction bases outside the gene matches: 6. This CDR3 contains 15 residues. Germline V lookup: CDR1 LNHDA, CDR2 SQIVND (reference sequence). The CDR3, as DNA: TGTGCCAGTAGTATTTCCGGGACAGACAACTATGGCTACACCTTC. Its translation: CASSISGTDNYGYTF.

The V gene is TRBV7-9, the J gene TRBJ1-2, with 7 positions matching TRBD1. The germline gives CDR1 SEHNR, CDR2 FQNEAQ (reference sequence). The length of the CDR3 is 13 residues. J lost 4 bases, V lost 5 bases, and 4 bases had no gene match. CDR3: CASSRGQAYGYTF. The CDR3 nucleotides read TGTGCCAGCAGCCGTGGACAGGCCTATGGCTACACCTTC.

V is TRBV9 and J is TRBJ2-7; no clear D. Germline V gene sequence: CDR1 SGDLS, CDR2 YYNGEE. Trimming removed 0 bases from V and 0 bases from J, with 10 bases in between. There are 15 residues in the CDR3. CDR3 nucleotide sequence: TGTGCCAGCAGCGTAGGGGCAGCCAGCTCCTACGAGCAGTACTTC. It is translated as CASSVGAASSYEQYF.

The DNA for the CDR3 is TGTGCCAGCAGTCTATTAATAGGGGGCGGCGAGCAGTACTTC. Encoded protein: CASSLLIGGGEQYF. V gene TRBV2 combines with J gene TRBJ2-5; 7 bases line up with TRBD1. The last part of the DNA fits TRBJ2-7 better; the J call may be wrong. Germline CDR1 and CDR2: SNHLY and FYNNEI. CDR3 length: 14 amino acids.

The chain links TRBV5-1 to TRBJ2-1, with 8 nucleotides matching TRBD1. CDR1 SGHRS and CDR2 YFSETQ come from the germline V gene. The CDR3 extends over 15 amino acids. Germline trimming cut 4 bases from V and 7 bases from J; bases unmatched to any gene: 10. CDR3 coding DNA: TGCGCCAGCAGCCCCCAGGGGGCGCCCGAAAATGAGCAGTTCTTC. The encoded protein is CASSPQGAPENEQFF.

The chain uses TRBV5-6 and TRBJ1-1, with TRBD1 as a possible D gene (5 bases). The CDR3 covers 13 residues. Trimming cost V 1 base and J 4 bases, with 8 bases left between them. Germline CDR1 is SGHDT and CDR2 is YYEEEE. The CDR3 nucleotides read TGTGCCAGCAGCTTGACAGGTTCCACTGAAGCTTTCTTT. Protein product: CASSLTGSTEAFF.

The chain carries TRBV30 and TRBJ2-3, with D maybe TRBD1 (6 bases). V lost 1 base and J lost 2, with 10 bases in between. This CDR3 is built from 14 residues. Looked up from germline, CDR1 is GTSNPN and CDR2 is SVGIG (reference sequence). CDR3 in amino acids: CAWSEWGPTDTQYF. The CDR3 DNA reads TGTGCCTGGAGTGAATGGGGGCCCACAGATACGCAGTATTTT. Full variable domain (remainder filled in from reference TRBV30 and TRBJ2-3): SQTIHQWPATLVQPVGSPLSLECTVEGTSNPNLYWYRQAAGRGLQLLFYSVGIGQISSEVPQNLSASRPQDRQFILSSKKLLLSDSGFYLCAWSEWGPTDTQYFGPGTRLTVL.

V and J are TRBV2 and TRBJ2-5; perhaps TRBD1 as D (6 bases). The J call may be mistaken, given a closer DNA end match to TRBJ2-7. Germline CDR1 is SNHLY and CDR2 is FYNNEI. The CDR3 runs 11 residues. The CDR3 here is CANYRVHEQYF. CDR3 in DNA: TGTGCCAATTACAGGGTCCACGAGCAGTACTTC.

Comment on this clone: Within the sample, other DNA sequences also encode this same CDR3. The chain joins TRBV7-9 to TRBJ1-1; D call uncertain. Trimming left V 5 bases short and J 2 bases short, with 9 bases between. The CDR3 sequence is 13 residues long. Germline CDR1 reads SEHNR; CDR2 reads FQNEAQ (reference sequence). This CDR3 is CASSLTQNTEAFF. The CDR3 nucleotides are TGTGCCAGCAGCCTGACACAAAACACTGAAGCTTTCTTT.

In its sample, this clone was seen a few times. This chain's CDR3 is CARSPSARDRGHYEQYF. Written as DNA, the CDR3 is TGTGCCAGAAGCCCATCCGCGCGGGACAGGGGGCATTACGAGCAGTACTTC. The chain is built from TRBV7-5 and TRBJ2-7; TRBD1 reflects the table's D call only, with no check against the DNA. TRBV7-5 is assigned pseudogene status. This CDR3 has 17 residues.

DNA of the CDR3: TGTGCCAGTAGTAGGGGACAGGCCAATTCACCCCTCCACTTT. Its translation: CASSRGQANSPLHF. This chain uses TRBV19 with TRBJ1-6; 8 positions match TRBD1. V trimming: 4 bases; J trimming: 7 bases; junction bases outside the gene matches: 3. The CDR3 spans 14 residues. Per the germline V gene, CDR1 is LNHDA and CDR2 is SQIVND (reference sequence).

The chain links TRBV4-1 to TRBJ2-5; D is perhaps TRBD2 (5 bases). This CDR3 has 12 residues. V was trimmed by 1 base and J by 10 bases, leaving 10 bases between them. CDR1 is MGHRA, CDR2 YSYEKL, per germline. CDR3 protein: CASSQGSEGQYF. The DNA for the CDR3 is TGCGCCAGCAGCCAAGGGTCTGAGGGCCAGTACTTC.

This chain joins TRBV18 and TRBJ1-3, with D possibly TRBD1 on 5 matching bases. Trimming removed 7 bases from V and 2 bases from J, with 12 bases in between. The CDR3 is made up of 14 amino acids. Looked up from germline, CDR1 is KGHSH and CDR2 is LQKENI. The DNA of the CDR3 is TGTGCCAGCTGCCCCAAAGGGGCTGGAAACACCATATATTTT. Protein: CASCPKGAGNTIYF.

A few counts support this clone. The chain recombines TRBV4-1 with TRBJ1-1; D remains ambiguous. V was clipped by 4 bases and J by 1 base, with 13 bases between them. The CDR3 spans 15 residues. Germline-derived CDR1 and CDR2 are MGHRA and YSYEKL. The CDR3 protein is CASSPTSRWNTEAFF. CDR3 DNA: TGCGCCAGCAGCCCAACTTCAAGATGGAACACTGAAGCTTTCTTT.

The CDR3, as DNA: TGTGCCAGCAGTTCCCCGGGACTAGCGGCGGCCAAAAACATTCAGTACTTC. Translation: CASSSPGLAAAKNIQYF. The chain uses TRBV28 and TRBJ2-4; 11 bases are shared with TRBD2. Trimming removed 4 bases from V and 1 base from J; junction bases left unmatched: 6. Looked up from germline, CDR1 is MDHEN and CDR2 is SYDVKM. CDR3 size: 17 residues.

In its sample, this clone was seen a few times. The chain combines TRBV10-2 with TRBJ1-4; D unresolved. Trimming shortened V by 4 bases and J by 7 bases, and 16 bases separated the two germline ends. This CDR3 is built from 15 residues. The germline V gene has CDR1 WSHSY and CDR2 SAAADI. The CDR3 DNA is TGCGCCAGCAGTGGTCGAGGAACGATAGGTGAAAAACTGTTTTTT. As protein: CASSGRGTIGEKLFF.

The V call is TRBV21-1, the J call TRBJ2-1; TRBD2, the table's D call, lacks a check against the DNA. TRBV21-1 has pseudogene status. The CDR3 is 12 amino acids. CDR3 DNA sequence: TGTGCCAGCAGCAAAAGGGAGGATGAGCAGTTCTTC. The encoded protein is CASSKREDEQFF.

The chain links TRBV27 to TRBJ1-1; TRBD1 matches 7 bases. This CDR3 contains 15 residues. The V segment lost 5 bases and the J segment 4 bases; nucleotides outside the gene matches: 10. The germline CDR1 and CDR2 sequences are MNHEY and SMNVEV (reference sequence). The CDR3 here is CASSPKPDRATEAFF. The DNA for the CDR3 is TGTGCCAGCAGTCCAAAGCCAGACAGGGCCACTGAAGCTTTCTTT.

The V call is TRBV7-3, the J call TRBJ2-7; a weak D match, TRBD2 (7 bases). The germline gives CDR1 SGHTA, CDR2 FQGTGA. The CDR3 length is 15 residues. Trimming pared 2 bases from V and 1 base from J, leaving 12 bases between. CDR3 protein: CASSLEGGDSYEQYF. DNA for the CDR3: TGTGCCAGCAGCTTAGAGGGGGGGGATTCCTACGAGCAGTACTTC.

The V and J genes are TRBV9 and TRBJ2-7; 8 bases match TRBD2. The J segment lost 4 bases and the V segment lost 1 base, leaving 4 bases of the junction unmatched. Germline V gives CDR1 SGDLS, CDR2 YYNGEE. The CDR3 has 14 residues. Here the CDR3 reads CASSVLASGYEQYF. The CDR3 DNA is TGTGCCAGCAGCGTACTGGCTAGCGGGTACGAGCAGTACTTC. The variable domain in full, with the rest retrieved from reference TRBV9 and TRBJ2-7, is DSGVTQTPKHLITATGQRVTLRCSPRSGDLSVYWYQQSLDQGLQFLIQYYNGEERAKGNILERFSAQQFPDLHSELNLSSLELGDSALYFCASSVLASGYEQYFGPGTRLTVT.

The gene calls are TRBV7-6 and TRBJ1-1, with D possibly matching TRBD1 (6 bases). The CDR3 sequence is 15 residues long. V shed 4 bases and J shed 2 bases, with 14 bases lying between them. Germline-derived CDR1 and CDR2 are SGHVS and FNYEAQ. The CDR3 is CASSSPGGANTEAFF. The DNA of the CDR3 is TGTGCCAGCAGCTCCCCCGGGGGGGCAAACACTGAAGCTTTCTTT.

V gene TRBV28 combines with J gene TRBJ2-7; D is uncertain. V lost 2 bases, J lost 0 bases, and 11 bases lay in between. Germline V lookup: CDR1 MDHEN, CDR2 SYDVKM. CDR3 length equals 15 residues. The CDR3 loop is CASSLAATSSYEQYF. CDR3 bases: TGTGCCAGCAGTTTAGCCGCTACGAGCTCCTACGAGCAGTACTTC.

The genes are TRBV11-2 and TRBJ1-2; TRBD1 agrees at 7 bases. Germline V CDR1 and CDR2: SGHAT, FQNNGV. Unmatched junction bases numbered 5, after V lost 1 base and J lost 0 bases. The CDR3 runs 16 residues. Here the CDR3 DNA reads TGTGCCAGCAGCTTAGGGGACAGAACAACTAACTATGGCTACACCTTC. Its protein is CASSLGDRTTNYGYTF.

The chain employs TRBV30 and TRBJ2-5, with 7 bases aligning to TRBD2. V was pared by 2 bases and J by 1 base, with 4 bases of the junction left unmatched. This CDR3 is 14 amino acids long. The germline gives CDR1 GTSNPN, CDR2 SVGIG (reference sequence). CDR3 protein: CAWSPSGSQETQYF. Here the CDR3 DNA reads TGTGCCTGGAGTCCTAGCGGAAGCCAAGAGACCCAGTACTTC.

This clone was counted once. The chain recombines TRBV6-1 with TRBJ2-7; no clear D. The germline V gene has CDR1 MNHNS and CDR2 SASEGT. The CDR3 runs 13 residues. V was pared by 9 bases and J by 0 bases, with 12 bases between. The CDR3 sequence is CASVQIRSYEQYF. In nucleotides, the CDR3 is TGTGCCAGTGTACAGATCCGCTCCTACGAGCAGTACTTC.